This T cell receptor (beta chain) was recovered during a study of shared clonotypes between healthy human individuals. When samples were unsorted, about 90 million PBMCs were used for genomic DNA. With 6 bases clipped from V and 0 bases from J, the junction kept 5 bases outside the gene matches. The CDR3 contains 14 residues. The germline V gene encodes CDR1 SQVTM and CDR2 ANQGSEA. Ten immunoSEQ deep assay plates held the unsorted PBMC DNA. Original handling: Junction-only immunoSEQ data arrived without quality scores, meaning filtering differed. Profiled with immunoSEQ multiplex PCR; TCRdb holds only in-frame clones, not every one. From that table come the V and J calls and clone size; the DNA was used to work out D and trimming. The table has fewer than 700,000 clones, around 76% seen once; the top ten hold about 12%.

This TCR was sampled from a woman aged 40 to 55 in good health. Some clones in this sample may be carry-over from other donors' samples. V is TRBV29-1 and J is TRBJ1-1; 9 bases fit TRBD1. The sequencing input was PBMCs. The DNA for the CDR3 is TGCAGCGTGGATAACAGGGGGCTGAACACTGAAGCTTTCTTT. Translating it yields CSVDNRGLNTEAFF.